The 20 T cell receptor beta chains below come from one sample, sequenced in a study of cytomegalovirus exposure and HLA in healthy donors. This PCR relied on a set of 60 Vbeta primers and 13 Jbeta primers. Data came from immunoSEQ multiplex PCR; TCRdb stores just in-frame clones and leaves some out. In the table there are 68,000 or so clones, just under 80% of which are singletons. The source material was PBMCs. The source is a woman aged 25 to 39 in good health and CMV-seronegative.

The chain is built from TRBV2 and TRBJ2-3; maybe TRBD2 (5 bases). This CDR3 region has 13 residues. CDR1 and CDR2 (germline): SNHLY, FYNNEI. The germline V and J ends were trimmed by 6 bases and 2 bases, with 9 bases remaining between them. This chain's CDR3 is CASSIRDTDTQYF. CDR3 DNA: TGTGCCAGCAGCATCCGGGACACAGATACGCAGTATTTT.

V gene TRBV28 combines with J gene TRBJ1-1; perhaps TRBD1 as D (5 bases). Germline V gene sequence: CDR1 MDHEN, CDR2 SYDVKM. The CDR3 totals 14 residues. The germline V and J ends were trimmed by 6 bases and 7 bases, with 18 bases remaining between them. CDR3 sequence (DNA): TGTGCCAGCAGAGCTATGGACACCCGACTTGAAGCTTTCTTT. This codes for CASRAMDTRLEAFF.

CDR3 nucleotide sequence: TGTGCCAGCAGTGACCGTACTGCGCTCAATGAGCAGTTCTTC. Its translation is CASSDRTALNEQFF. The chain couples TRBV2 to TRBJ2-1; D not certain. V lost 3 bases and J 6 bases, leaving 12 bases between the germline ends. Looked up from germline, CDR1 is SNHLY and CDR2 is FYNNEI. The CDR3 loop spans 14 amino acids.

The chain employs TRBV5-4 and TRBJ1-1; the D gene is possibly TRBD1 (6 bases). V shed 4 bases and J shed 5 bases, with 15 bases lying between them. The length of the CDR3 is 14 residues. Germline values: CDR1 SGHNT, CDR2 YYREEE (reference sequence). The CDR3 DNA reads as TGTGCCAGCAGCCAAGAACAGGGACGGACTGAAGCTTTCTTT. Protein: CASSQEQGRTEAFF.

This clone came up once. The chain combines TRBV4-1 with TRBJ1-2; TRBD1 aligns across 9 bases. The CDR3 is 15 amino acids. Germline V gene lookup returns CDR1 MGHRA and CDR2 YSYEKL. Trimming took 8 bases from V and 1 from J; bases not matched to a gene: 8. CDR3: CASDPGQGVNYGYTF. The CDR3 DNA reads as TGCGCCAGCGACCCGGGACAGGGCGTTAACTATGGCTACACCTTC.

This clone was seen once. This rearrangement joins TRBV2 to TRBJ1-5; 8 bases map to TRBD1. The germline gives CDR1 SNHLY, CDR2 FYNNEI. Losses at the gene ends were 2 bases for V and 3 bases for J; bases not matched to a gene: 3. The CDR3 contains 15 residues. The CDR3 DNA is TGTGCCAGCAGTGAATGGGACAGGATCAATCAGCCCCAGCATTTT. It codes for CASSEWDRINQPQHF.

The chain is built from TRBV6-5 and TRBJ2-2, with 10 bases identical to TRBD2. Looked up from germline, CDR1 is MNHEY and CDR2 is SVGAGI. The CDR3 length is 14 residues. Germline trimming cut 5 bases from V and 5 bases from J; bases unmatched to any gene: 2. The CDR3 protein is CASSRGLATGELFF. DNA for the CDR3: TGTGCCAGCAGTAGGGGACTAGCGACCGGGGAGCTGTTTTTT.

J is TRBJ1-1 and V is TRBV4-1, with D possibly TRBD1 on 5 matching bases. The ends were cut back, 5 bases at V and 0 bases at J, with 16 bases in the middle. Per the germline V gene, CDR1 is MGHRA and CDR2 is YSYEKL. This CDR3 has 16 residues. CDR3 nucleotides: TGCGCCAGCAGCTCCCCGTCGACAGCCATGAACACTGAAGCTTTCTTT. Translated: CASSSPSTAMNTEAFF.

This sequence joins TRBV7-8 and TRBJ2-7; 9 bases fit TRBD1. Germline assignment: CDR1 SGHVS and CDR2 FQNEAQ. CDR3 size: 15 residues. The J segment lost 3 bases and the V segment lost 1 base, leaving 4 bases of the junction unmatched. The CDR3 region is CASSLVMTGGYEQYF. The CDR3 coding sequence is TGTGCCAGCAGCTTAGTGATGACAGGGGGCTACGAGCAGTACTTC.

V is TRBV30 and J is TRBJ2-2; D gene uncertain. The V gene lost 1 base and the J gene lost 6 bases, with 12 bases spanning the gap. Germline lookup yields CDR1 GTSNPN and CDR2 SVGIG (reference sequence). CDR3 length equals 14 residues. The CDR3 protein is CAWSGFFSSGELFF. The CDR3 nucleotides read TGTGCCTGGAGTGGGTTTTTTAGCTCCGGGGAGCTGTTTTTT.

The chain recombines TRBV30 with TRBJ2-1; perhaps TRBD2 as D (5 bases). Germline V gene sequence: CDR1 GTSNPN, CDR2 SVGIG (reference sequence). This CDR3 has 14 residues. V was pared by 4 bases and J by 9 bases, with 19 bases between. CDR3 amino acids: CAWIVDWRGGEQFF. The CDR3 DNA sequence: TGTGCCTGGATCGTGGACTGGAGAGGTGGTGAGCAGTTCTTC.

The rearrangement uses TRBV4-3 and TRBJ2-3, with TRBD2 matching 7 bases. CDR1 is LGHNA and CDR2 is YSLEER in the germline V gene. V was clipped by 0 bases and J by 5 bases; unmatched bases: 11. The length of the CDR3 is 17 residues. CDR3 nucleotide sequence: TGCGCCAGCAGCCAAGATGTACCTAGCGGCTTCGGAGATACGCAGTATTTT. This sequence encodes CASSQDVPSGFGDTQYF.

This clone was picked up a small number of times. The chain is built from TRBV4-1 and TRBJ1-5, with 9 bases identical to TRBD1. Germline V gene lookup returns CDR1 MGHRA and CDR2 YSYEKL. V shed 0 bases, J shed 5 bases, and the junction held 8 bases outside the gene matches. This CDR3 spans 17 amino acids. The CDR3 region has the DNA TGCGCCAGCAGCCAAGACCCGGGACAGGGTATCCATCAGCCCCAGCATTTT. Protein sequence: CASSQDPGQGIHQPQHF.

The chain joins TRBV5-1 to TRBJ2-1; D is uncertain. The CDR3 totals 14 residues. V lost 0 bases and J lost 4, with 8 bases in between. Germline values: CDR1 SGHRS, CDR2 YFSETQ. CDR3 DNA: TGCGCCAGCAGCTTGGGACTCGAATACAATGAGCAGTTCTTC. Translated, it gives CASSLGLEYNEQFF.

This clone occurred once. This chain joins TRBV25-1 and TRBJ2-3; TRBD1 might be the D (5 bases). The CDR3 runs to 15 residues. Germline values: CDR1 MGHDK, CDR2 SYGVNS. Trimming stripped 3 bases from V and 2 bases from J, with 12 bases between. The CDR3 sequence: CASSDTGSDTDTQYF. In DNA form, the CDR3 reads TGTGCCAGCAGTGATACAGGTTCTGACACAGATACGCAGTATTTT.

V usage is TRBV19 and J usage is TRBJ1-1, with D tentatively TRBD1 (5 bases). The V and J ends lost 4 bases and 7 bases respectively, with 16 bases between them. Germline assignment: CDR1 LNHDA and CDR2 SQIVND (reference sequence). The CDR3 runs to 14 residues. The CDR3 is CASSTKVGGLEAFF. The CDR3 DNA reads as TGTGCCAGTAGTACTAAGGTGGGGGGACTTGAAGCTTTCTTT.

CDR3 region: CASSQSYRDSGEKLFF. The CDR3 DNA follows: TGCGCCAGCAGTCAATCCTACAGGGATTCCGGTGAAAAACTGTTTTTT. The chain couples TRBV23-1 to TRBJ1-4, with a possible D match to TRBD1 (6 bases). TRBV23-1 is an ORF; its function is uncertain. The CDR3 consists of 16 residues. Trimming shortened V by 0 bases and J by 7 bases, and 15 bases separated the two germline ends.

This chain uses TRBV7-7 with TRBJ2-1; 11 nucleotides align to TRBD2. With V trimmed by 11 bases and J by 6 bases, 9 bases remained unmatched. CDR1 and CDR2 from the germline V gene are SSHAT and FNYEAQ (reference sequence). The CDR3 has 14 residues. The CDR3 coding sequence is TGTGCCTCCCCCGCGACTAGCGGGGCCAATGAGCAGTTCTTC. Translated, it gives CASPATSGANEQFF.

CDR3 loop: CASRSIGGEFGGKLFF. Here the CDR3 DNA reads TGTGCCAGCCGGTCTATTGGGGGGGAATTTGGTGGAAAACTGTTTTTT. The chain uses TRBV6-6 and TRBJ1-4, with D possibly TRBD1 on 5 matching bases. The germline gives CDR1 MNHNY, CDR2 SVGAGI (reference sequence). Trimming stripped 8 bases from V and 10 bases from J, with 26 bases between. The CDR3 is made up of 16 amino acids.

CDR3 in amino acids: CAWRQGGNTIYF. The CDR3 DNA is TGTGCCTGGAGACAGGGCGGAAACACCATATATTTT. The V call is TRBV30, the J call TRBJ1-3; possible D gene TRBD1, 6 bases. Deletions cut 3 bases from V and 4 bases from J, with 7 bases between. Germline assignment: CDR1 GTSNPN and CDR2 SVGIG (reference sequence). The CDR3 is 12 residues long.